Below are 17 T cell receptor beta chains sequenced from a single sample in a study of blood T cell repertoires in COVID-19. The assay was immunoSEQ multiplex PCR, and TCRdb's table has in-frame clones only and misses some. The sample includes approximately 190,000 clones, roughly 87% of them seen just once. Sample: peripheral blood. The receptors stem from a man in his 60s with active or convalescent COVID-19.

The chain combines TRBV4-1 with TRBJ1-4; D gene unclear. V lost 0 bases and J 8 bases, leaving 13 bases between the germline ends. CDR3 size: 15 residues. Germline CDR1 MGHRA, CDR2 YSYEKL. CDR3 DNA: TGCGCCAGCAGCCAAGAATCGGCCCCGGGGGAAAAACTGTTTTTT. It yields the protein CASSQESAPGEKLFF.

The CDR3 bases are TGTGCCAGCAGCGCAAGGGGAAGCCAGGGGGGTGGCTACACCTTC. Encoded protein: CASSARGSQGGGYTF. This chain links TRBV9 with TRBJ1-2, with 7 bases fitting TRBD1. The CDR3 consists of 15 residues. Germline loops: CDR1 SGDLS, CDR2 YYNGEE. Trimming cost V 3 bases and J 7 bases; bases outside gene matches: 12.

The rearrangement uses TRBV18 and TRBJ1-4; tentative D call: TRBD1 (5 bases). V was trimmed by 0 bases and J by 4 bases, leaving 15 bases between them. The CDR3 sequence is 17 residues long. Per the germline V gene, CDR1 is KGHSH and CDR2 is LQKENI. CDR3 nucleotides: TGTGCCAGCTCACCACCCACAGGCCGGTTCGGTAATGAAAAACTGTTTTTT. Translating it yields CASSPPTGRFGNEKLFF.

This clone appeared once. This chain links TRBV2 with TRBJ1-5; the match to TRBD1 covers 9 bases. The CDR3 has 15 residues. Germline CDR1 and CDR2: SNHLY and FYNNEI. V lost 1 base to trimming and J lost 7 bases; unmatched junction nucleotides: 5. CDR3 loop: CASSEEGTGWQPQHF. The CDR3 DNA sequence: TGTGCCAGCAGTGAAGAGGGGACAGGGTGGCAGCCCCAGCATTTT.

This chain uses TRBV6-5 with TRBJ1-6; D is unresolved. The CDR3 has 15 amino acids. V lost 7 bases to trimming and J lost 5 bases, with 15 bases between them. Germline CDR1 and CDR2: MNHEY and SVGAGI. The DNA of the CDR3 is TGTGCCAGCAAGAGGTGGAAAAGCGATAATTCACCCCTCCACTTT. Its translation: CASKRWKSDNSPLHF.

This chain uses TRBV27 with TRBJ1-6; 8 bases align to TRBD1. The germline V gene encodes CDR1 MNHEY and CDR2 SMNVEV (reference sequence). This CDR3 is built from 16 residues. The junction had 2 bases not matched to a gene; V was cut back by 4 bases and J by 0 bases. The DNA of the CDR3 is TGTGCCAGCAGTTCAGGACAGGGCTCCTATAATTCACCCCTCCACTTT. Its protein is CASSSGQGSYNSPLHF.

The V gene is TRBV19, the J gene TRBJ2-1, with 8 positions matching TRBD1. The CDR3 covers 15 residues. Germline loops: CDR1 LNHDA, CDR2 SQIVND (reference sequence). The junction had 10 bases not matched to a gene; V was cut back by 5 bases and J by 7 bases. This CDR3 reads CASSPEGQERNEQFF. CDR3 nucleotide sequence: TGTGCCAGTAGTCCAGAGGGACAGGAGAGGAATGAGCAGTTCTTC.

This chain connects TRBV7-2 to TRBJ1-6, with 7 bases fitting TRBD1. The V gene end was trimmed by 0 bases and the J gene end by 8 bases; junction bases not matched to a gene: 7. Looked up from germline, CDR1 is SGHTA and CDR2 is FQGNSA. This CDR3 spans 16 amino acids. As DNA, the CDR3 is TGTGCCAGCAGCTTAGCGAGACAGGGATCGGATTCACCCCTCCACTTT. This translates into CASSLARQGSDSPLHF.

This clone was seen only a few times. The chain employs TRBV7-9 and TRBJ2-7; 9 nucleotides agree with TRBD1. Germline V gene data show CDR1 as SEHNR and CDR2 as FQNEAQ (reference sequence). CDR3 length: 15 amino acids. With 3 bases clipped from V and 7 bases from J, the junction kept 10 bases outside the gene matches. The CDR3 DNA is TGTGCCAGCAGCTTGCTTGGGACAGGGCATGAGGAGCAGTACTTC. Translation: CASSLLGTGHEEQYF.

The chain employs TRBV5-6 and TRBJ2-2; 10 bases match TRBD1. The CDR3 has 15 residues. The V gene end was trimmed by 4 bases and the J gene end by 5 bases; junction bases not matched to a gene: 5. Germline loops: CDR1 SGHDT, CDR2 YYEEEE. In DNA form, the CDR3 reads TGTGCCAGCAGCCTACCGGGACAGGGGACCGGGGAGCTGTTTTTT. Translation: CASSLPGQGTGELFF.

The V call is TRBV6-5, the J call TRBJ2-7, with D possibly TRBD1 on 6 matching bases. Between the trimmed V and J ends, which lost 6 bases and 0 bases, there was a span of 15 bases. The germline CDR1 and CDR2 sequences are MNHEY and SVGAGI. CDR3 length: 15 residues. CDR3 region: CASRSGTSYSYEQYF. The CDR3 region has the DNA TGTGCCAGCAGGTCCGGGACATCGTACTCCTACGAGCAGTACTTC.

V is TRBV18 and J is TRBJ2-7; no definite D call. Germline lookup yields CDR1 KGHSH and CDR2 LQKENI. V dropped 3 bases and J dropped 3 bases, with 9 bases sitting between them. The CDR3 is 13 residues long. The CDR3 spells CASSPAAGYEQYF. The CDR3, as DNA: TGTGCCAGCTCACCGGCTGCAGGCTACGAGCAGTACTTC.

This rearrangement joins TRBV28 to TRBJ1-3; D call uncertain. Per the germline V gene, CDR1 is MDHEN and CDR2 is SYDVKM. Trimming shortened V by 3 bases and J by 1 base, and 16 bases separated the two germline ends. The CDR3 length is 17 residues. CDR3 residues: CASSFLTPVKSGNTIYF. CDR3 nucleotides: TGTGCCAGCAGTTTTTTAACCCCGGTTAAATCTGGAAACACCATATATTTT. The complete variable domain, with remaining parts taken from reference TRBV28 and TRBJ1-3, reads DVKVTQSSRYLVKRTGEKVFLECVQDMDHENMFWYRQDPGLGLRLIYFSYDVKMKEKGDIPEGYSVSREKKERFSLILESASTNQTSMYLCASSFLTPVKSGNTIYFGEGSWLTVV.

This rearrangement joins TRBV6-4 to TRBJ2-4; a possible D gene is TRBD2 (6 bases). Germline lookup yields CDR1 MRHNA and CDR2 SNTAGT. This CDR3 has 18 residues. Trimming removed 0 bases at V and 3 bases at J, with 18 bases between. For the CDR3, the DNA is TGTGCCAGCAGTGACTCCGGGGCCCCTTGGGAGGTCAAAAACATTCAGTACTTC. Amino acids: CASSDSGAPWEVKNIQYF.

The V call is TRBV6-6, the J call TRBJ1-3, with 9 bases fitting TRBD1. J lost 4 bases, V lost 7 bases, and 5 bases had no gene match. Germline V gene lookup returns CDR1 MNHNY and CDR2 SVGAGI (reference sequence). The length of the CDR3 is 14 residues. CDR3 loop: CASTYRGPGNTIYF. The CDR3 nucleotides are TGTGCCAGCACATACAGGGGGCCGGGAAACACCATATATTTT.

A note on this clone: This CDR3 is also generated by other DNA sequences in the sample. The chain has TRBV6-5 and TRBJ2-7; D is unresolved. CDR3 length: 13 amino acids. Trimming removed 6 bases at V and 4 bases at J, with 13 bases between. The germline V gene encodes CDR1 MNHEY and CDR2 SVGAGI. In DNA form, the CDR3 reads TGTGCCAGCAGCCGAGATATTAGTTACGAGCAGTACTTC. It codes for CASSRDISYEQYF.

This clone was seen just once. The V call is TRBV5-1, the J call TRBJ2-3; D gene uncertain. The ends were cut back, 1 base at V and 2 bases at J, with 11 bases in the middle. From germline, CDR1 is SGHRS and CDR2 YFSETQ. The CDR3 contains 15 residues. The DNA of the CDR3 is TGCGCCAGCAGCTTGTTTCGGGTAGCCACAGATACGCAGTATTTT. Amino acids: CASSLFRVATDTQYF. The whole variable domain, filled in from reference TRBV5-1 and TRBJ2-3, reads KAGVTQTPRYLIKTRGQQVTLSCSPISGHRSVSWYQQTPGQGLQFLFEYFSETQRNKGNFPGRFSGRQFSNSRSEMNVSTLELGDSALYLCASSLFRVATDTQYFGPGTRLTVL.